This T cell receptor beta chain appears in the sequencing data of a study of a mutant IDH1 vaccine in newly diagnosed glioma. Study background: Patients began vaccination 4-6 weeks after radiotherapy alone, or with temozolomide cycles.

General observations from the study: No link was apparently found between pseudoprogression and changes in top peripheral T cell clonotypes.

Note on this clone: The antigen remains undetermined.

With V trimmed by 5 bases and J by 7 bases, 7 bases remained unmatched. The germline CDR1 and CDR2 sequences are SGHVS and FQNEAQ. The CDR3 extends over 14 amino acids. Data came from immunoSEQ multiplex PCR; TCRdb stores just in-frame clones and leaves some out. The sample has under 150,000 clones, 85% to 90% seen once; the top ten hold around 0.61%. The time point here: week 11, during vaccination. What each vaccine dose contained was 300 ug of mutant IDH1 20-mer peptide, accompanied by topical imiquimod. The sequenced sample was PBMCs, obtained from a glioma patient whose treatment included an IDH1 peptide vaccine. The clonotype was recovered from a woman between 50 and 59 years old with glioma. This chain connects TRBV7-8 to TRBJ2-1; TRBD2 matches at 8 bases. This CDR3 is CASSPPGLGNEQFF. CDR3 DNA: TGTGCCAGCAGCCCGCCGGGACTAGGTAATGAGCAGTTCTTC.